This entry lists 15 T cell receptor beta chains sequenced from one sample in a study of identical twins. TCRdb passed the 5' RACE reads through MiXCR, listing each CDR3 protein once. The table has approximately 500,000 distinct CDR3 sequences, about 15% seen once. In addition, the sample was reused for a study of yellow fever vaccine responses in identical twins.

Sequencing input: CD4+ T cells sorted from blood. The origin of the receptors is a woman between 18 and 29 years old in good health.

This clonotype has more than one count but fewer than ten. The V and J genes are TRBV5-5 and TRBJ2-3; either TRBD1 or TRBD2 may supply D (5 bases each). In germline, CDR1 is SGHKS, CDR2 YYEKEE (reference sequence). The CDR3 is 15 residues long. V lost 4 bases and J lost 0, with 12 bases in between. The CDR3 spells CASSPGPVSTDTQYF. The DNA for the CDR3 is TGTGCCAGCAGCCCGGGACCGGTTAGCACAGATACGCAGTATTTT.

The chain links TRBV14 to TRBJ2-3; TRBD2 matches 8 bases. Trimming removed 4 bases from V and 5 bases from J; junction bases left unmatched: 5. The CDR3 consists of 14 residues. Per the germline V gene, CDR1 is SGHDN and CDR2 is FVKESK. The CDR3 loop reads CASSLREGLDTQYF. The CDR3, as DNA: TGTGCCAGCAGCCTTCGGGAGGGCCTAGATACGCAGTATTTT.

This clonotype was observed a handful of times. The CDR3 DNA reads as TGTGCCAGCAGACGACTGACAGCTGAAGCTTTCTTT. Its protein product is CASRRLTAEAFF. The rearrangement links TRBV12-3 or TRBV12-4 to TRBJ1-1; tentative D call: TRBD1 (5 bases). This CDR3 has 12 residues. The V end was cut by 6 bases, the J end by 6 bases, with 11 bases between.

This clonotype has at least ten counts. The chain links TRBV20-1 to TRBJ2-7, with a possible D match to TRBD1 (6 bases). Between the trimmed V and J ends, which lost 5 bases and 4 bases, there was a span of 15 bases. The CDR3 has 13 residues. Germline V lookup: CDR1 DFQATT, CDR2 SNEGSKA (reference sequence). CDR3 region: CSAGGGGLYEQYV. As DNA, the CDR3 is TGCAGTGCTGGTGGTGGGGGCTTGTACGAGCAGTACGTC.

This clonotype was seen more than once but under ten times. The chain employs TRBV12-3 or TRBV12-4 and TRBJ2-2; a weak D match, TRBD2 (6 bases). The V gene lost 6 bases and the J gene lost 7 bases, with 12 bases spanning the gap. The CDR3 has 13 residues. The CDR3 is CASRSPGVGELFF. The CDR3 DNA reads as TGTGCCAGCAGATCGCCGGGAGTCGGGGAGCTGTTTTTT.

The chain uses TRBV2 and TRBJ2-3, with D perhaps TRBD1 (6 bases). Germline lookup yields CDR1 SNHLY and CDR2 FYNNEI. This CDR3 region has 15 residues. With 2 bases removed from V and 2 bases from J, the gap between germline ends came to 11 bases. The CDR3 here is CASSETGSLTDTQYF. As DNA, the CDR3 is TGTGCCAGCAGTGAAACAGGGTCCCTCACAGATACGCAGTATTTT.

The CDR3 spells CASSIEGLTYGYTF. The CDR3 nucleotides are TGCGCCAGCAGCATTGAGGGGCTGACCTATGGCTACACCTTC. V usage is TRBV5-1 and J usage is TRBJ1-2; TRBD1 might be the D (5 bases). Deletions cut 4 bases from V and 4 bases from J, with 14 bases between. Per germline, CDR1 SGHRS and CDR2 YFSETQ. The CDR3 spans 14 residues.

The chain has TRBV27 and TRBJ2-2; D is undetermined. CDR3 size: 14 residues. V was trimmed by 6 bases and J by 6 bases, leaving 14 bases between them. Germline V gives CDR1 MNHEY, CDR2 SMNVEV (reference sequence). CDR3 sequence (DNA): TGTGCCAGCAGGCTAGTACGAGTTCCCGGGGAGCTGTTTTTT. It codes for CASRLVRVPGELFF.

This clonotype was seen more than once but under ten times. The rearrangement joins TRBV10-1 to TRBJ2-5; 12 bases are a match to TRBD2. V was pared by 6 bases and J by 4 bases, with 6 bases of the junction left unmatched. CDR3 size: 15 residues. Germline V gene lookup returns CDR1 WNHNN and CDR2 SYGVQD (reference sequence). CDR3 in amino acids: CASSKTSGGRETQYF. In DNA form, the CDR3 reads TGCGCCAGCAGCAAGACTAGCGGGGGAAGAGAGACCCAGTACTTC.

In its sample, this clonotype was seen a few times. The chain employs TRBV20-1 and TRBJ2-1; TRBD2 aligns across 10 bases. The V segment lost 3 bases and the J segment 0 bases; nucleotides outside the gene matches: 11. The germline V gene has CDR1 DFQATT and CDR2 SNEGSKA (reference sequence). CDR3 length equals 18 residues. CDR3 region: CSASHLAGERGSYNEQFF. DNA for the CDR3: TGCAGTGCTAGCCATCTAGCGGGAGAAAGGGGCTCCTACAATGAGCAGTTCTTC.

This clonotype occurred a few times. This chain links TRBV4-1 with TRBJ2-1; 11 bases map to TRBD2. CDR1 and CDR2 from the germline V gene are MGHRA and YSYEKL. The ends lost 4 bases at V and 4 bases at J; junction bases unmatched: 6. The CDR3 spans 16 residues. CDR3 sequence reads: CASSRLLAGAYNEQFF. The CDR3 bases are TGCGCCAGCAGCCGCCTACTAGCGGGGGCTTACAATGAGCAGTTCTTC.

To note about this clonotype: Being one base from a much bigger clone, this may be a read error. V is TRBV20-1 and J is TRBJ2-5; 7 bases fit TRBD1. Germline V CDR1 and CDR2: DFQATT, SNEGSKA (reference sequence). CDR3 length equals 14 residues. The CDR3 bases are TGCAGTGCCGATCGGGACAGAAAAAAAGAGACCGAGTACTTC. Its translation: CSADRDRKKETEYF.

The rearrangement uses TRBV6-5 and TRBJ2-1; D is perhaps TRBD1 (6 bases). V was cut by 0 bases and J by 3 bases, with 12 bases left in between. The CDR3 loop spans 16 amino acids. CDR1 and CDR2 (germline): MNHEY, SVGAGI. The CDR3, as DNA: TGTGCCAGCAGTTACTCCACGACAGGACGCTACAATGAGCAGTTCTTC. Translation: CASSYSTTGRYNEQFF.

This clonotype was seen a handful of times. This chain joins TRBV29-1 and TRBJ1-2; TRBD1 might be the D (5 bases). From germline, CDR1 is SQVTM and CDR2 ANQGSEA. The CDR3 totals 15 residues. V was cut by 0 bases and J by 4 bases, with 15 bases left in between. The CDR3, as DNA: TGCAGCGTTGAAGACAGTGGGGCGCCGGGCTATGGCTACACCTTC. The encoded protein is CSVEDSGAPGYGYTF.

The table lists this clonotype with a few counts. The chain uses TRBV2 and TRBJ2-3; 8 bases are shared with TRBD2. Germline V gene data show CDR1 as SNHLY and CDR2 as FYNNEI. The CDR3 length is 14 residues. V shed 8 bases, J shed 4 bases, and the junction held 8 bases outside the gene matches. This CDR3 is CASDQRGIADTQYF. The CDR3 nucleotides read TGTGCCAGCGACCAGCGGGGGATCGCAGATACGCAGTATTTT.